This TCR beta chain was documented in a study of shared clonotypes between healthy human individuals. When replicate PCRs were run on unsorted PBMC, they used approximately 300 ng DNA, approximately 30,000 T cell genomes. In the source study's methods: Junction-only immunoSEQ data arrived without quality scores, meaning filtering differed. Assay: immunoSEQ multiplex PCR; the TCRdb copy retains only in-frame clones and omits some. Clone size and V and J calls were adopted from that table, with D and trimming inferred from the DNA. The sample includes fewer than 600,000 clones, around 76% seen only once; the top ten take around 12%. With 3 bases clipped from V and 3 bases from J, the junction kept 9 bases outside the gene matches. The V gene's germline CDR1 is LGHNA and CDR2 YSLEER. The length of the CDR3 is 18 residues.

The chain joins TRBV4-3 to TRBJ2-1; 12 bases line up with TRBD2. The sequenced sample was PBMCs. The sequence was collected from a woman aged 40 to 50 in good health. Some clones in this sample may be carry-over from other donors' samples. CDR3 in DNA: TGCGCCAGCAGCCACTTAGGGACTAGCGGGCCATTCTACAATGAGCAGTTCTTC. It specifies CASSHLGTSGPFYNEQFF.